This T cell receptor (beta chain) comes out of a study of T cells in Graves' hyperthyroidism and ophthalmopathy. Across the study: Peripheral blood was acquired at first diagnosis, ahead of any therapy whatsoever.

In the ophthalmopathy cohort, Clinical Activity Score was at least 3, NOSPECS grade at least 4, and duration under 3 months. The PBMCs were taken from approximately 9.7 ml of fresh peripheral blood. The CDR3 covers 15 residues. V shed 2 bases, J shed 5 bases, and the junction held 6 bases outside the gene matches. Germline loops: CDR1 MNHEY, CDR2 SMNVEV (reference sequence). There are many counts of this clonotype. The investigators amplified TCR beta CDR3 regions from RNA transcripts. HTBI primers were the set used in a first-round RT-PCR of the TCR CDR3. One entry per CDR3 protein results from TCRdb running MiXCR on the multiplex PCR reads. The sample holds 500,000 to 800,000 distinct CDR3 sequences, about 14% seen once.

This clonotype was sampled from a woman aged 45-65 years with Graves' ophthalmopathy. Sequencing was carried out using blood. The chain links TRBV27 to TRBJ2-7, with TRBD1 identical over 10 bases. Here the CDR3 reads CASSLQRDRGHEQYF. CDR3 DNA: TGTGCCAGCAGTTTACAACGGGACAGGGGCCACGAGCAGTACTTC.